The 32 T cell receptor beta chains below come from one sample, sequenced in a study of post-analysis software for immune sequencing data. No antigen has been assigned to these receptors. Unique molecular identifiers were present in the TCR beta cDNA libraries. TCRdb recomputed calls from the PCR reads with MiXCR, one row per CDR3 protein. The sample shows a few hundred thousand distinct CDR3 sequences, 36% of them seen only once. General study points: Four to six TRBV segments were more frequent in patients than controls; TRBV5-6, TRBV5-1 and TRBV20-1 belonged to this group.

Source material: blood. These TCRs come from a girl aged 10-17 years with multiple sclerosis.

Details on this clonotype: At one end, the junction sequence differs from germline, possibly due to a read error. The V gene is TRBV6-2 or TRBV6-3, the J gene TRBJ2-5; 11 positions agree with TRBD2. This CDR3 has 15 amino acids. Looked up from germline, CDR1 is MNHEY and CDR2 is SVGEGT. For the CDR3, the DNA is TGTGCCAGCGGTTACCGGGGGACTAGCGGCAATGAGCAGTACTTC. This translates into CASGYRGTSGNEQYF.

The table lists this clonotype with many counts. V and J are TRBV25-1 and TRBJ1-2; TRBD1 matches 11 bases. The germline V gene has CDR1 MGHDK and CDR2 SYGVNS. The CDR3 runs 16 residues. Trimming cost V 2 bases and J 8 bases; bases outside gene matches: 10. For the CDR3, the DNA is TGTGCCAGCAGTGAAATAGGGACAGGGGGGACTAAAGGCTACACCTTC. Protein: CASSEIGTGGTKGYTF.

This clonotype has ten or more counts. The chain has TRBV28 and TRBJ1-6; D uncertain. Germline CDR1 MDHEN, CDR2 SYDVKM. V was pared by 7 bases and J by 4 bases, with 11 bases between. This CDR3 has 14 amino acids. The CDR3, as DNA: TGTGCCAGCACACCGGGCGGGTATAATTCACCCCTCCACTTT. This translates into CASTPGGYNSPLHF.

The chain uses TRBV12-3 or TRBV12-4 and TRBJ1-1; possible D gene TRBD1, 5 bases. V lost 7 bases to trimming and J lost 10 bases, with 16 bases between them. The CDR3 contains 12 residues. CDR3 DNA: TGTGCCAGCATCATTGGGGCGGGCGGAGCTTTCTTT. Its protein product is CASIIGAGGAFF.

The chain links TRBV12-3 or TRBV12-4 to TRBJ1-2; TRBD1 might be the D (6 bases). Trimming cost V 6 bases and J 1 base, with 12 bases left between them. CDR3 length: 14 amino acids. Here the CDR3 reads CASSIQGFNYGYTF. For the CDR3, the DNA is TGTGCCAGCAGCATACAGGGATTTAACTATGGCTACACCTTC.

This clonotype was counted at least ten times. The J gene is TRBJ2-3, the V gene TRBV29-1; 8 bases line up with TRBD2. The CDR3 length is 13 residues. The V gene end was trimmed by 5 bases and the J gene end by 8 bases; junction bases not matched to a gene: 9. Germline V CDR1 and CDR2: SQVTM, ANQGSEA. The CDR3 reads CSVRTSSGPTQYF. CDR3 in DNA: TGCAGCGTTCGAACGTCTAGCGGGCCTACGCAGTATTTT.

This clonotype was detected a few times. The DNA of the CDR3 is TGTGCCAGCAGCCCGACAGGGGGACGATTCACCGGGGAGCTGTTTTTT. Protein: CASSPTGGRFTGELFF. The chain combines TRBV3-1 with TRBJ2-2; 9 bases agree with TRBD1. V trimming: 4 bases; J trimming: 4 bases; junction bases outside the gene matches: 7. Germline V gene sequence: CDR1 LGHDT, CDR2 YNNKEL (reference sequence). The CDR3 consists of 16 residues.

A few counts support this clonotype. V usage is TRBV4-1 and J usage is TRBJ1-5; TRBD1 is a possible D gene (5 bases). V lost 0 bases and J 3 bases, leaving 9 bases between the germline ends. This CDR3 has 15 residues. CDR1 is MGHRA, CDR2 YSYEKL, per germline. DNA for the CDR3: TGCGCCAGCAGCCAAGATGAACAGGTCAATCAGCCCCAGCATTTT. Residues: CASSQDEQVNQPQHF.

Remarks on this clonotype: One end of the junction fails to match germline, which may point to a read error. V and J are TRBV5-1 and TRBJ2-1; D not certain. CDR1 is SGHRS and CDR2 is YFSETQ in the germline V gene. The CDR3 runs 14 residues. CDR3 region: CASSLGAPLNAQFF. The DNA for the CDR3 is TGCGCCAGCAGCTTGGGGGCGCCTCTTAATGCGCAGTTCTTC. Complete variable domain (other parts from reference TRBV5-1 and TRBJ2-1): KAGVTQTPRYLIKTRGQQVTLSCSPISGHRSVSWYQQTPGQGLQFLFEYFSETQRNKGNFPGRFSGRQFSNSRSEMNVSTLELGDSALYLCASSLGAPLNAQFFGPGTRLTVL.

This clonotype appeared a few times. This chain connects TRBV6-1 to TRBJ1-2, with TRBD1 identical over 11 bases. This CDR3 has 17 residues. V shed 1 base and J 3 bases; nucleotides not matched to a gene: 7. The germline gives CDR1 MNHNS, CDR2 SASEGT. CDR3 DNA: TGTGCCAGCAGTGAAGACCTTGGACAGGGGGCCTACTATGGCTACACCTTC. This translates into CASSEDLGQGAYYGYTF.

The chain combines TRBV7-3 with TRBJ2-1; no clear D. Trimming cost V 4 bases and J 8 bases, with 15 bases left between them. The CDR3 length is 14 residues. Germline lookup yields CDR1 SGHTA and CDR2 FQGTGA. CDR3 region: CASSSWPYLDEQFF. In DNA form, the CDR3 reads TGTGCCAGCAGCTCCTGGCCCTACCTCGATGAGCAGTTCTTC.

The V and J genes are TRBV12-3 or TRBV12-4 and TRBJ1-4; 8 bases line up with TRBD1. With 6 bases clipped from V and 1 base from J, the junction kept 7 bases outside the gene matches. The CDR3 has 16 residues. The CDR3 region has the DNA TGTGCCAGCAGGGCCCCTACAGGGGGAACTAATGAAAAACTGTTTTTT. It encodes CASRAPTGGTNEKLFF.

The V gene is TRBV2, the J gene TRBJ1-3; D possibly corresponds to TRBD1 (5 bases). The V end was cut by 10 bases, the J end by 0 bases, with 13 bases between. Germline CDR1 SNHLY, CDR2 FYNNEI. This CDR3 is built from 14 residues. The CDR3 is CAIRPQGSGNTIYF. CDR3 coding DNA: TGTGCCATCCGTCCCCAGGGCTCTGGAAACACCATATATTTT.

With respect to this clonotype: Being one base from a much bigger clone, this may be a read error. The rearrangement links TRBV4-1 to TRBJ2-5; D may match TRBD1 or TRBD2 (5 bases each). The germline V gene has CDR1 MGHRA and CDR2 YSYEKL. This CDR3 has 13 amino acids. Written as DNA, the CDR3 is TGCGTCAGCAGCCAAGATTGGGGGTGGGAGCAGTACTTC. Residues: CVSSQDWGWEQYF.

At least ten counts were recorded for this clonotype. The rearrangement links TRBV20-1 to TRBJ2-3, with TRBD2 matching 14 bases. In germline, CDR1 is DFQATT, CDR2 SNEGSKA (reference sequence). The CDR3 consists of 16 residues. The J segment lost 5 bases and the V segment lost 0 bases, leaving 4 bases of the junction unmatched. The DNA of the CDR3 is TGCAGTGCTAGAGACTTGGGACTAGCGGGAGTAGATACGCAGTATTTT. It translates to CSARDLGLAGVDTQYF.

The chain joins TRBV7-2 to TRBJ2-5, with D maybe TRBD2 (5 bases). TRBJ2-7 explains the end of the DNA better; the J call may be wrong. There are 16 residues in the CDR3. Looked up from germline, CDR1 is SGHTA and CDR2 is FQGNSA. This CDR3 is CASSLFVVGATYEQYF. CDR3 nucleotide sequence: TGTGCCAGCAGCTTATTCGTCGTGGGAGCCACCTACGAGCAGTACTTC.

The chain recombines TRBV20-1 with TRBJ1-5; 10 positions agree with TRBD1. Germline V lookup: CDR1 DFQATT, CDR2 SNEGSKA (reference sequence). Unmatched junction bases numbered 12, after V lost 3 bases and J lost 7 bases. The length of the CDR3 is 16 residues. CDR3 sequence: CSARQSTTGGRQPQHF. The CDR3 DNA follows: TGCAGTGCTAGGCAGTCGACGACAGGGGGCCGACAGCCCCAGCATTTT.

This clonotype was recorded a few times. The genes are TRBV3-1 and TRBJ2-5; D might be TRBD2 (7 bases). The ends were cut back, 0 bases at V and 5 bases at J, with 19 bases in the middle. Looked up from germline, CDR1 is LGHDT and CDR2 is YNNKEL (reference sequence). The CDR3 loop spans 17 amino acids. The CDR3 coding sequence is TGTGCCAGCAGCCAAGACCCACGGGGGGCGGCAGGGGAGACCCAGTACTTC. Protein product: CASSQDPRGAAGETQYF.

This clonotype was counted ten times or more. The chain is built from TRBV5-1 and TRBJ1-2, with 11 bases fitting TRBD1. Germline CDR1 is SGHRS and CDR2 is YFSETQ. J was trimmed by 4 bases and V by 6 bases; bases with no gene match: 14. The CDR3 has 17 residues. CDR3 nucleotide sequence: TGCGCCAGCACCCCGGGGACAGGGGGTTCTTGGGTCTATGGCTACACCTTC. Protein: CASTPGTGGSWVYGYTF.

V and J are TRBV7-2 and TRBJ2-3; 10 nucleotides match TRBD2. The V segment lost 5 bases and the J segment 0 bases; nucleotides outside the gene matches: 11. The CDR3 is made up of 18 amino acids. The germline CDR1 and CDR2 sequences are SGHTA and FQGNSA. The CDR3 reads CASSPRGGLAASTDTQYF. The CDR3 DNA sequence: TGTGCCAGCAGCCCTAGGGGAGGACTAGCGGCTAGCACAGATACGCAGTATTTT.

This clonotype was counted only a few times. The J gene is TRBJ2-5, the V gene TRBV29-1, with no clear D. The CDR3 is 13 residues long. Germline CDR1 reads SQVTM; CDR2 reads ANQGSEA. The V and J ends lost 1 base and 1 base respectively, with 7 bases between them. CDR3: CSVEGIAQETQYF. CDR3 DNA sequence: TGCAGCGTTGAAGGTATAGCCCAAGAGACCCAGTACTTC.

This clonotype was detected only a few times. The V and J genes are TRBV6-1 and TRBJ1-1; no clear D gene. Trimming stripped 6 bases from V and 6 bases from J, with 11 bases between. The CDR3 covers 12 residues. Germline V CDR1 and CDR2: MNHNS, SASEGT. The chain's CDR3 is CASRTTRAEAFF. CDR3 nucleotide sequence: TGTGCCAGCAGGACGACGAGGGCTGAAGCTTTCTTT.

CDR3 residues: CSVDVANIQYF. In DNA form, the CDR3 reads TGCAGCGTTGATGTGGCTAACATTCAGTACTTC. This chain links TRBV29-1 with TRBJ2-7, with D unclear. The J call could be wrong; TRBJ2-4 is a better fit for the DNA end. Germline V gives CDR1 SQVTM, CDR2 ANQGSEA. The length of the CDR3 is 11 residues.

This clonotype came up many times. The genes are TRBV4-1 and TRBJ1-4; D gene uncertain. CDR1 is MGHRA and CDR2 is YSYEKL in the germline V gene. Trimming stripped 0 bases from V and 12 bases from J, with 8 bases between. The CDR3 consists of 12 residues. CDR3 region: CASSQDRMELFF. Written as DNA, the CDR3 is TGCGCCAGCAGCCAAGATCGGATGGAACTGTTTTTT.

This rearrangement joins TRBV5-1 to TRBJ2-3, with TRBD2 matching 7 bases. The CDR3 extends over 14 amino acids. Germline CDR1 is SGHRS and CDR2 is YFSETQ. Trimming at V came to 4 bases and at J to 5 bases, leaving 7 bases not matched to a gene. The CDR3 sequence is CASSRLAKKDTQYF. The CDR3 DNA reads as TGCGCCAGCAGCCGACTAGCAAAGAAAGATACGCAGTATTTT.

This sequence joins TRBV20-1 and TRBJ2-1; unclear D gene. Germline values: CDR1 DFQATT, CDR2 SNEGSKA (reference sequence). Trimming removed 5 bases from V and 7 bases from J, with 12 bases in between. This CDR3 has 12 residues. In DNA, the CDR3 is TGCAGTGCTCCTAGATCCGCAAATGAGCAGTTCTTC. Translation gives CSAPRSANEQFF.

This clonotype was seen repeatedly, ten times or more. This chain joins TRBV29-1 and TRBJ1-2, with D uncertain. The CDR3 spans 13 residues. Trimming removed 3 bases at V and 5 bases at J, with 13 bases between. In germline, CDR1 is SQVTM, CDR2 ANQGSEA. Written as DNA, the CDR3 is TGCAGCGTTGATTCTTTCCGGGGTTATGGCTACACCTTC. Its protein is CSVDSFRGYGYTF.

This clonotype was recorded many times. The gene calls are TRBV7-9 and TRBJ2-3; D is unclear. V lost 5 bases and J lost 2, with 14 bases in between. This CDR3 contains 15 residues. CDR1 is SEHNR and CDR2 is FQNEAQ in the germline V gene (reference sequence). CDR3 sequence (DNA): TGTGCCAGCAGCCCTAGTGGCAGTACCACAGATACGCAGTATTTT. Translation: CASSPSGSTTDTQYF.

A remark on this clonotype: A read error is likely, as this CDR3 ends without the conserved phenylalanine or tryptophan. The V and J genes are TRBV4-1 and TRBJ1-6; D gene uncertain. The CDR3 contains 15 residues. In germline, CDR1 is MGHRA, CDR2 YSYEKL. V lost 5 bases, J lost 1 base, and 9 bases lay in between. The CDR3 DNA follows: TGCGCCAGCAGCGAGAGGGCTTCCTATAATTCACCCCTCCACCTT. It yields the protein CASSERASYNSPLHL.

The V gene is TRBV7-9, the J gene TRBJ2-5; maybe TRBD1 (6 bases). The J call is uncertain, as TRBJ2-7 better fits the DNA end. The CDR3 is 12 residues long. From germline, CDR1 is SEHNR and CDR2 FQNEAQ (reference sequence). CDR3 sequence reads: CASSLGGLEQYF. CDR3 nucleotides: TGTGCCAGCAGCTTAGGGGGGCTCGAGCAGTACTTC.

This clonotype was seen ten or more times. The CDR3, as DNA: TGCAGCGTTGGGACCCCTAGCACAGATACGCAGTATTTT. This encodes CSVGTPSTDTQYF. The V call is TRBV29-1, the J call TRBJ2-3; D remains ambiguous. Germline CDR1 SQVTM, CDR2 ANQGSEA. The V gene lost 4 bases and the J gene lost 0 bases, with 8 bases spanning the gap. CDR3 length: 13 residues.

This clonotype occurred many times. This rearrangement joins TRBV7-9 to TRBJ2-1, with TRBD1 as a possible D gene (5 bases). V lost 2 bases to trimming and J lost 1 base, with 12 bases between them. Germline V gene sequence: CDR1 SEHNR, CDR2 FQNEAQ (reference sequence). The CDR3 runs 16 residues. The CDR3 loop is CASSLRGVGSYNEQFF. The CDR3, as DNA: TGTGCCAGCAGCTTAAGGGGCGTGGGGTCCTACAATGAGCAGTTCTTC.